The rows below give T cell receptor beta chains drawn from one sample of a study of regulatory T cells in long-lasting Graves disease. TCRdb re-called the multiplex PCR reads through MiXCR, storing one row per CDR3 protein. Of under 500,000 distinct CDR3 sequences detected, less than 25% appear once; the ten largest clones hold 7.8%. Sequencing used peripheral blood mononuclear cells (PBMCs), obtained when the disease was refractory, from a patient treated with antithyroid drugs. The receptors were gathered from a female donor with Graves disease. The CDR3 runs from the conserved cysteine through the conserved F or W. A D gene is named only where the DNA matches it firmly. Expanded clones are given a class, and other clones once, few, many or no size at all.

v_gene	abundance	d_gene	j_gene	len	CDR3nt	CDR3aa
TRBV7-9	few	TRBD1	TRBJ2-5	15	TGTGCCAGCAGCCCCTGGGACAGGCCGCAAGAGACCCAGTACTTC	CASSPWDRPQETQYF
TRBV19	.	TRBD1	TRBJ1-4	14	TGTGCCAGTACCGACAGGGCTGGTAATGAAAAACTGTTTTTT	CASTDRAGNEKLFF
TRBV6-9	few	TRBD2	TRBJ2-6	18	TGTGCCAGCAGTTACACCGGGAGGAGTGGGACTGGGGCCAACGTCCTGACTTTC	CASSYTGRSGTGANVLTF
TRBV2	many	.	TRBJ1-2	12	TGTGCCAGCAGTGACAGGGACTATGGCTACACCTTC	CASSDRDYGYTF
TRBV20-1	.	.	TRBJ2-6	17	TGCAGTGCCGCAATAGGCCCAGTGGGTCGTGGGGCCAACGTCCTGACTTTC	CSAAIGPVGRGANVLTF
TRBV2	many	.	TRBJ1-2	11	TGTGCCAGCAGTGTGGGGGTCGGCTACACCTTC	CASSVGVGYTF
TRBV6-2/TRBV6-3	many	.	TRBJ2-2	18	TGTGCCAGCAGTTGGGTTGACCGGGGTCCTCAGGGCACCGGGGAGCTGTTTTTT	CASSWVDRGPQGTGELFF
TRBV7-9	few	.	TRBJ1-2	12	TGTGCCAGCAGCTTAGCTGTCGGCACCTACACCTTC	CASSLAVGTYTF
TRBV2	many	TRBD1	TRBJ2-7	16	TGTGCCAGCAGGGATATAACAGGGGATTCGGGGTACGAGCAGTACTTC	CASRDITGDSGYEQYF
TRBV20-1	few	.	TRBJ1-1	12	TGCAGTGCTGTGGGACGGAACACTGAAGCTTTCTTT	CSAVGRNTEAFF
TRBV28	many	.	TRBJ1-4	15	TGTGCCAGCAGTACCCACTGGGCAACTAATGAAAAACTGTTTTTT	CASSTHWATNEKLFF
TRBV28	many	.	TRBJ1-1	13	TGTGCCAGCAGTTTAATCGGGGTGACTGAAGCTTTCTTT	CASSLIGVTEAFF
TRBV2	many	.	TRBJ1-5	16	TGTGCCAGCTACTTCGATGGGACACAGAGCAATCAGCCCCAGCATTTT	CASYFDGTQSNQPQHF
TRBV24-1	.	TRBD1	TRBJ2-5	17	TGTGCCACCAGTGATTCGGGGACAGGGGATTTCCAAGAGACCCAGTACTTC	CATSDSGTGDFQETQYF
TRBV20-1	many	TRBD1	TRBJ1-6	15	TGCAGTGCTAGGGCAGGGGGCAACTATAATTCACCCCTCCACTTT	CSARAGGNYNSPLHF
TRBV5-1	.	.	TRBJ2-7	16	TGCGCCAGCAGCATGAACCGGGGATTGCTTCCTTACGAGCAGTACTTC	CASSMNRGLLPYEQYF
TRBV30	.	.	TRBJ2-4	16	TGTGCCTGGAGTGTACGGATGAGAGGGGTAAAAAACATTCAGTACTTC	CAWSVRMRGVKNIQYF
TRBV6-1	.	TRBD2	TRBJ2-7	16	TGTGCCAGCAGTAACCCCTGGACTAGCGGTGAATACGAGCAGTACTTC	CASSNPWTSGEYEQYF
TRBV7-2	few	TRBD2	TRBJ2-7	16	TGTGCCAGCAGCGTCCCCGGGCCTAGCGGAAACTACGAGCAGTACTTC	CASSVPGPSGNYEQYF
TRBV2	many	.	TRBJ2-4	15	TGTGTTTCGAAGGGGGAGGGGCTGTCCAAAAACATTCAGTACTTC	CVSKGEGLSKNIQYF
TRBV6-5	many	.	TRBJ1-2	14	TGTGCCAGCAGTTACTCGTATAGGGAGTATGGCTACACCTTC	CASSYSYREYGYTF
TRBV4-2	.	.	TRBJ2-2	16	TGTGCCAGCAGCCACCCCGGCAGCACGAACACCGGGGAGCTGTTTTTT	CASSHPGSTNTGELFF
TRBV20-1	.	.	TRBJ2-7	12	TGCAGTGCTCCGGACCAATACTACGAGCAGTACTTC	CSAPDQYYEQYF
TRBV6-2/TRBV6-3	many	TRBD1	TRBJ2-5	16	TGTGCCAGCAGTTCGGGCCCAGGGGGCTGGGGAGAGACCCAGTACTTC	CASSSGPGGWGETQYF
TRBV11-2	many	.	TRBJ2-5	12	TGTGCCAGCAGCTCGGCCCTGAGGACCCAGTACTTC	CASSSALRTQYF
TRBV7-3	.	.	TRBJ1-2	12	TGTGCCAGCAGCTCAGGGCAGGCTGTCTACACCTTC	CASSSGQAVYTF
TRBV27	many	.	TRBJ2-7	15	TGTGCCAGCAGCAAAGGGACAAGTCGCCTCTACGAGCAGTACTTC	CASSKGTSRLYEQYF
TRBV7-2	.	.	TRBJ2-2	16	TGTGCCAGCAGCTTAGTCCCAGCGGGCCTTACCGGGGAGCTGTTTTTT	CASSLVPAGLTGELFF
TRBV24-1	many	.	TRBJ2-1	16	TGTGCCACCAGTGATAACAGGCAGGGGTCCTACAATGAGCAGTTCTTC	CATSDNRQGSYNEQFF
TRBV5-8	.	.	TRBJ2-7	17	TGTGCCAGCAGCGTCATCACCGGGACGAGGGGCTCCTACGAGCAGTACTTC	CASSVITGTRGSYEQYF
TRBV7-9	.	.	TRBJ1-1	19	TGTGCCAGCAGCTTAGTGGGTGGGCAGGTCGGCGGTATGAACACTGAAGCTTTCTTT	CASSLVGGQVGGMNTEAFF
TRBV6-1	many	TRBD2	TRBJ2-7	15	TGTGCCAGCAACGACGCCGGGACTAGCATCGACGAGCAGTACTTC	CASNDAGTSIDEQYF
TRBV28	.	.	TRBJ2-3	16	TGTGCCAGTCTTAGGTCCGGCAGTTATACCACAGATACGCAGTATTTT	CASLRSGSYTTDTQYF
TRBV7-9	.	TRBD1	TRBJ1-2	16	TGTGCCAGCAGCTTAGCGCAGGGGGCGCGGATTTATGGCTACACCTTC	CASSLAQGARIYGYTF
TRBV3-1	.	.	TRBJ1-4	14	TGTGCCACTGAGAACTCTGCAACTAATGAAAAACTGTTTTTT	CATENSATNEKLFF
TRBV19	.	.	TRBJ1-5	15	TGTGCCAGTAGTATAGATTTCTCTAGCAATCAGCCCCAGCATTTT	CASSIDFSSNQPQHF
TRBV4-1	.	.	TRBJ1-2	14	TGCGCCAGCAGCGTCCCTGGGGGTGGCTATGGCTACACCTTC	CASSVPGGGYGYTF
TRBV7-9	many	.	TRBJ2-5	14	TGTGCCAGCAGCTTAGAACAGACCCAAGAGACCCAGTACTTC	CASSLEQTQETQYF
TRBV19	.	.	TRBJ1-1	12	TGTGCCAGTAGTAATAATCTGGGTGAAGCTTTCTTT	CASSNNLGEAFF
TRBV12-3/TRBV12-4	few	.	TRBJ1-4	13	TGTGCCAGCGGGTCCTCAGCTAATGAAAAACTGTTTTTT	CASGSSANEKLFF
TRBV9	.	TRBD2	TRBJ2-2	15	TGTGCCAGCAGCGTTTTCAGTGGGAGGGCCGGGGAGCTGTTTTTT	CASSVFSGRAGELFF
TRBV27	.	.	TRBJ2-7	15	TGTGCCAGCATTAAAATCGGGACAACATCCTACGAGCAGTACTTC	CASIKIGTTSYEQYF
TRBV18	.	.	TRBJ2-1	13	TGTGCCAGCTCACCCAAGGACTACAATGAGCAGTTCTTC	CASSPKDYNEQFF
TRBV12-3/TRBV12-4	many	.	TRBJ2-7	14	TGTGCCAGCAGTACGGACGGACTACTCTACGAGCAGTACTTC	CASSTDGLLYEQYF
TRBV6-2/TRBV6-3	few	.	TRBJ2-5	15	TGTGCCAGCAGTTACTCGACAACTAGGGCGGAGACCCAGTACTTC	CASSYSTTRAETQYF
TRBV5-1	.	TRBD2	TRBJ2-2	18	TGCGCCAGCAGCTTGGTTGGTAGCGGGAGAGGCTACACCGGGGAGCTGTTTTTT	CASSLVGSGRGYTGELFF
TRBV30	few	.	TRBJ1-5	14	TGTGCCTGGAGTATAGGACGGATCGATCAGCCCCAGCATTTT	CAWSIGRIDQPQHF
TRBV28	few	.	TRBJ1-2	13	TGTGCCAGCAGTCCCCACGGGGGCCTAGGCTACACCTTC	CASSPHGGLGYTF
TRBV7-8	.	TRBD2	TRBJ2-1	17	TGTGCCAGCAGCTTAGTTAACTCGCGGGAGTTTTCCAATGAGCAGTTCTTC	CASSLVNSREFSNEQFF
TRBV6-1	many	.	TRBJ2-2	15	TGTGCCAGCACCCAGAGAGGGGTGAACACCGGGGAGCTGTTTTTT	CASTQRGVNTGELFF
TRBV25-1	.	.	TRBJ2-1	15	TGTGCCAGCAGTTCAACTAGCTCCAGGCTGGATGAGCAGTTCTTC	CASSSTSSRLDEQFF